This T cell receptor (beta chain) emerged from a study of blood T cell repertoires in COVID-19. Study information: The origin of the acute and convalescent COVID-19 samples was the United States, Italy and Spain. The analysed material was cDNA or gDNA that came from T cells, B-cell-depleted T cells, or PBMCs.

Per the original methods: It was from reference gene primer amplification that nucleated cell counts were estimated. The table came from immunoSEQ multiplex PCR; TCRdb's copy has only in-frame clones and leaves some out. From that table come the V and J calls and clone size; the DNA was used to work out D and trimming. The sample includes 120,000 or so clones, around 87% of them seen just once. The sequenced material came from peripheral blood. The TCR comes from a man in his fifties with acute or convalescent COVID-19.

The CDR3 reads CASSYRTNEKLFF. As DNA, the CDR3 is TGTGCCAGCAGCTACAGGACTAATGAAAAACTGTTTTTT. This rearrangement joins TRBV7-8 to TRBJ1-4; TRBD1 is a possible D gene (5 bases). The CDR3 extends over 13 amino acids. Germline V CDR1 and CDR2: SGHVS, FQNEAQ. Trimming shortened V by 4 bases and J by 2 bases, and 5 bases separated the two germline ends.